Listed below are T cell receptor beta chains from one sample, sequenced in a study of cytomegalovirus exposure and HLA in healthy donors. TCRdb's table, derived via immunoSEQ multiplex PCR, lists solely in-frame clones and lacks some. The sample consists of about 150,000 clones, over 65% of them appearing once. The sequenced material came from PBMCs. The source is a female donor in good health and CMV-seropositive. Both conserved end residues are part of each CDR3. A D gene is named only where the DNA matches it firmly. Some rows mark clone size as missing; the rest say once, few, many or name a class of expanded clone.

D	size	J	V	CDR3	DNA
TRBD1	NA	TRBJ1-4	TRBV30	CAGLQGAGEKLFF	TGTGCCGGACTACAGGGGGCTGGAGAAAAACTGTTTTTT
NA	NA	TRBJ2-3	TRBV7-2	CASSRGHTDTQYF	TGTGCCAGCAGCAGGGGACACACAGATACGCAGTATTTT
TRBD1	NA	TRBJ1-5	TRBV6-6	CASSGQGVNQPQHF	TGTGCCAGCAGTGGACAGGGGGTAAATCAGCCCCAGCATTTT
NA	NA	TRBJ2-3	TRBV4-1	CASSQGPGAGIADTQYF	TGCGCCAGCAGCCAAGGCCCGGGTGCGGGTATCGCAGATACGCAGTATTTT
NA	NA	TRBJ1-4	TRBV2	CASRDMKEKLFF	TGTGCCAGCAGGGACATGAAGGAAAAACTGTTTTTT
TRBD1	NA	TRBJ2-1	TRBV6-1	CASSEWGQVPYNEQFF	TGTGCCAGCAGTGAATGGGGACAGGTACCGTACAATGAGCAGTTCTTC
NA	few	TRBJ1-4	TRBV5-4	CASGDSQEKLFF	TGTGCCAGCGGAGACAGCCAAGAAAAACTGTTTTTT
TRBD2	NA	TRBJ2-3	TRBV2	CASRVAGSTDTQYF	TGTGCCAGCAGAGTAGCGGGGTCCACAGATACGCAGTATTTT
TRBD1	NA	TRBJ1-5	TRBV19	CASSSDRFGQPQHF	TGTGCCAGTAGTTCGGACAGGTTTGGTCAGCCCCAGCATTTT
TRBD2	NA	TRBJ2-3	TRBV5-1	CASSPRTSGRTTDTQYF	TGCGCCAGCAGCCCGAGGACTAGCGGGAGGACTACAGATACGCAGTATTTT
TRBD1	few	TRBJ1-5	TRBV6-5	CASSYGQGQPQHF	TGTGCCAGCAGTTATGGACAGGGCCAGCCCCAGCATTTT
NA	NA	TRBJ2-7	TRBV7-6	CASSLLGSRDLPYEQYF	TGTGCCAGCAGCTTATTGGGGAGTCGGGACTTGCCCTACGAGCAGTACTTC
NA	NA	TRBJ2-1	TRBV9	CASSLGGDSYNEQFF	TGTGCCAGCAGCCTAGGGGGGGACTCCTACAATGAGCAGTTCTTC
NA	few	TRBJ2-5	TRBV7-2	CASSLWAQGETQYF	TGTGCCAGCAGCTTATGGGCTCAGGGAGAGACCCAGTACTTC
NA	NA	TRBJ1-1	TRBV18	CASSTGGNTEAFF	TGTGCCAGCTCGACCGGGGGGAACACTGAAGCTTTCTTT